These 8 T cell receptor beta chains share one sample of origin, sequenced in a study of T cell repertoires in cytomegalovirus infection. TCRdb called the reads again in MiXCR, with one record for every CDR3 protein. This table has 650,000 to 900,000 distinct CDR3 sequences, 25% to 30% appearing once. These receptors lack a known antigen. The sample here was cultured CD8+ T cells from PBMCs, taken from culture after CMV antigen stimulation. These receptors came from a human donor in good health (CMV status not recorded). Some clones in this sample may be carry-over from other donors' samples.

The chain couples TRBV5-4 to TRBJ2-3, with 7 bases aligning to TRBD2. CDR1 and CDR2 from the germline V gene are SGHNT and YYREEE (reference sequence). This CDR3 is built from 14 residues. V was clipped by 4 bases and J by 4 bases; unmatched bases: 6. The CDR3 loop is CASSDKRGPDTQYF. The DNA for the CDR3 is TGTGCCAGCAGCGATAAGCGGGGCCCAGATACGCAGTATTTT.

The sample holds many counts of this clonotype. V and J are TRBV7-8 and TRBJ2-1, with D tentatively TRBD1 (6 bases). This CDR3 is 14 amino acids long. Trimming shortened V by 7 bases and J by 5 bases, and 15 bases separated the two germline ends. Germline V lookup: CDR1 SGHVS, CDR2 FQNEAQ. CDR3 bases: TGTGCCAGCACCTCCATGCCAGGGGACAATGAGCAGTTCTTC. This encodes CASTSMPGDNEQFF.

V usage is TRBV25-1 and J usage is TRBJ2-2; D call uncertain. The germline V gene has CDR1 MGHDK and CDR2 SYGVNS. The CDR3 has 16 residues. V lost 1 base and J lost 0, with 9 bases in between. For the CDR3, the DNA is TGTGCCAGCAGTGAATGGGAAGGAACGAACACCGGGGAGCTGTTTTTT. This sequence encodes CASSEWEGTNTGELFF.

V and J are TRBV12-5 and TRBJ2-2, with D possibly matching TRBD1 (6 bases). CDR3 length equals 18 residues. Trimming cost V 3 bases and J 0 bases, with 17 bases left between them. Germline CDR1 LGHNT, CDR2 FRNRAP. In DNA, the CDR3 is TGTGCTAGTGGTTTCACCATACAGGGAAGTACGAACACCGGGGAGCTGTTTTTT. Translated, it gives CASGFTIQGSTNTGELFF.

The CDR3 sequence is CASRAPGPLDTQYF. The DNA of the CDR3 is TGTGCTAGTAGGGCGCCAGGGCCTTTAGATACGCAGTATTTT. The V call is TRBV12-5, the J call TRBJ2-3, with a possible D match to TRBD1 (5 bases). The CDR3 contains 14 residues. Germline values: CDR1 LGHNT, CDR2 FRNRAP. V lost 8 bases, J lost 5 bases, and 17 bases lay in between.

The V and J genes are TRBV6-5 and TRBJ2-1, with 9 bases aligning to TRBD2. J was trimmed by 14 bases and V by 3 bases; bases with no gene match: 2. The CDR3 is made up of 11 amino acids. Per the germline V gene, CDR1 is MNHEY and CDR2 is SVGAGI. CDR3 sequence: CASSYGLAKFF. The CDR3 nucleotides read TGTGCCAGCAGTTATGGACTAGCGAAGTTCTTC.

The chain is built from TRBV5-6 and TRBJ2-1; no clear D gene. This CDR3 region has 15 residues. Between the trimmed V and J ends, which lost 3 bases and 4 bases, there was a span of 14 bases. The germline V gene encodes CDR1 SGHDT and CDR2 YYEEEE. In DNA, the CDR3 is TGTGCCAGCAGCTCGGACCCTCTCCCATACAATGAGCAGTTCTTC. Translation: CASSSDPLPYNEQFF.

This clonotype was detected only once. J is TRBJ2-5 and V is TRBV6-1; D possibly matches TRBD1 or TRBD2 (5 bases each). Trimming took off 6 bases at V and 2 bases at J, with 22 bases between the two ends. The CDR3 is 17 residues long. CDR1 and CDR2 (germline): MNHNS, SASEGT. DNA of the CDR3: TGTGCCAGCAGGCCCCCTACCGGGACCCTGCTTCAAGAGACCCAGTACTTC. Encoded protein: CASRPPTGTLLQETQYF.